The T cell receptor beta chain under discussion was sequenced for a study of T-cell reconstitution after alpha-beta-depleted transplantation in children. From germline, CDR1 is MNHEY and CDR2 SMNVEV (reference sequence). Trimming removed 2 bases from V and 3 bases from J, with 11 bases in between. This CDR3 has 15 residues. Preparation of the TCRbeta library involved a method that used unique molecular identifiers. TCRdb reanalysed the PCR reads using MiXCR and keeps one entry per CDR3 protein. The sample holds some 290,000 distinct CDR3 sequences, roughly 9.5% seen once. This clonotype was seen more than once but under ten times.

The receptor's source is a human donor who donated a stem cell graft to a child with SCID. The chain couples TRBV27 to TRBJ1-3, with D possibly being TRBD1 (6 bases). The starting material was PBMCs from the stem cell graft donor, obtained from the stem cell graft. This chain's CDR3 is CASSLGWGLGNTIYF. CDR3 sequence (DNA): TGTGCCAGCAGTTTAGGTTGGGGGCTTGGAAACACCATATATTTT.